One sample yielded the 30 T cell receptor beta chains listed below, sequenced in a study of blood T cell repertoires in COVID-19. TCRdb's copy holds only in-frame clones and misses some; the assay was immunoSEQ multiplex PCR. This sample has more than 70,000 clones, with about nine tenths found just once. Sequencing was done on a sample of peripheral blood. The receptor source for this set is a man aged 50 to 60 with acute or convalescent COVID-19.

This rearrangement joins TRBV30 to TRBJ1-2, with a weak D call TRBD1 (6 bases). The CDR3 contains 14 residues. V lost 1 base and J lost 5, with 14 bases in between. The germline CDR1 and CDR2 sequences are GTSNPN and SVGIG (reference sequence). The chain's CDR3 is CAWSAPDRRYGYTF. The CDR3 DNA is TGTGCCTGGAGTGCCCCGGACAGACGATATGGCTACACCTTC.

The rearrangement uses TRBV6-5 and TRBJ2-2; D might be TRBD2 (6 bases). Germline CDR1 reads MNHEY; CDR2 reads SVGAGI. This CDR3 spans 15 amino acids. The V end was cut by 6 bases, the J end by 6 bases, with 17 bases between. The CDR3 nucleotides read TGTGCCAGCAGAGTGGACTACTCAGTCGCCGGGGAGCTGTTTTTT. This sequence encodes CASRVDYSVAGELFF.

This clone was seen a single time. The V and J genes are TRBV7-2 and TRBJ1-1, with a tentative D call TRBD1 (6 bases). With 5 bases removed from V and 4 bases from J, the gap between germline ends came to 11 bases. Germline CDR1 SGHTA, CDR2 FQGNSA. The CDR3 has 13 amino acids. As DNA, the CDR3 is TGTGCCAGCAGCCCAGGGGTAGGCACTGAAGCTTTCTTT. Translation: CASSPGVGTEAFF.

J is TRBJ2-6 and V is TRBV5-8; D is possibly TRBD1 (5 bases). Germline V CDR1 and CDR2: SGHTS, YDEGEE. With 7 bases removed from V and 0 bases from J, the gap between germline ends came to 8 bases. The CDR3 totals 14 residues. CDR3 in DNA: TGTGCCAGCGCCGACAGCTCTGGGGCCAACGTCCTGACTTTC. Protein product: CASADSSGANVLTF.

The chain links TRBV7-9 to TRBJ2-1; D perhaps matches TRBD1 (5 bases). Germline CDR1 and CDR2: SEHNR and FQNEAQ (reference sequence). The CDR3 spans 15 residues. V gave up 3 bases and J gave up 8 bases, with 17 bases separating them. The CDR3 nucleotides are TGTGCCAGCAGCTTCGGACATAGGGTCGGTGATGAGCAGTTCTTC. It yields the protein CASSFGHRVGDEQFF.

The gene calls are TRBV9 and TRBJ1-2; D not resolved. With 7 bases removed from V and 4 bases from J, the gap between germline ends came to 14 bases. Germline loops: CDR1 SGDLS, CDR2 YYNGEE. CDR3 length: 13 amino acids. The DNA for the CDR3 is TGTGCCAGCTTCGGCGGGTACCTCTATGGCTACACCTTC. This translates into CASFGGYLYGYTF.

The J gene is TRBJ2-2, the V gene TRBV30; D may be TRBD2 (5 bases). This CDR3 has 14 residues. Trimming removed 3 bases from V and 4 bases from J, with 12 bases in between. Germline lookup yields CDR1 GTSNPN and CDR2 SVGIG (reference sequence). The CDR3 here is CAWSTKGSTGELFF. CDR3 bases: TGTGCCTGGAGCACTAAAGGGAGCACCGGGGAGCTGTTTTTT.

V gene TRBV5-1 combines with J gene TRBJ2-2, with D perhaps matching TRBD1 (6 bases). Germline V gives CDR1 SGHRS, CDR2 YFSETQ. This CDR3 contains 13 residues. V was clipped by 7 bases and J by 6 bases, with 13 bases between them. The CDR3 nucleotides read TGCGCCAGCGGCAGGGGTGGCGCCGGGGAGCTGTTTTTT. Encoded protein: CASGRGGAGELFF.

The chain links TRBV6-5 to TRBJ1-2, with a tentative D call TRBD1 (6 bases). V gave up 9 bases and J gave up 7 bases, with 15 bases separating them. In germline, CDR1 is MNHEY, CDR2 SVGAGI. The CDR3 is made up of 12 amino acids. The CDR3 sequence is CASTGYRPGYTF. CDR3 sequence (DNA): TGTGCCAGTACAGGGTATCGACCTGGCTACACCTTC.

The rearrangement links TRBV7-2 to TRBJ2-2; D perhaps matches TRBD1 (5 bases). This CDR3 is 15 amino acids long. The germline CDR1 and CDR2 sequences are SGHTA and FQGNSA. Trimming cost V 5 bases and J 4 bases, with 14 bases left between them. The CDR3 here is CASSQTRVVTGELFF. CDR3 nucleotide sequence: TGTGCCAGCAGCCAAACCAGGGTCGTCACCGGGGAGCTGTTTTTT. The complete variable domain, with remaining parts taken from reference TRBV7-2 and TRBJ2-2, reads GAGVSQSPSNKVTEKGKDVELRCDPISGHTALYWYRQSLGQGLEFLIYFQGNSAPDKSGLPSDRFSAERTGGSVSTLTIQRTQQEDSAVYLCASSQTRVVTGELFFGEGSRLTVL.

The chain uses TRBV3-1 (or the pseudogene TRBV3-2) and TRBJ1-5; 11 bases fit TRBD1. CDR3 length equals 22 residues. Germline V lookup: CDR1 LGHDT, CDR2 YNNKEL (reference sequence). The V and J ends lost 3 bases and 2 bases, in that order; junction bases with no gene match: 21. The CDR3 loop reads CASSHPLFRVTGTGGGNQPQHF. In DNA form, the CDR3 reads TGTGCCAGCAGCCACCCGCTCTTTAGGGTTACCGGGACAGGGGGGGGCAATCAGCCCCAGCATTTT.

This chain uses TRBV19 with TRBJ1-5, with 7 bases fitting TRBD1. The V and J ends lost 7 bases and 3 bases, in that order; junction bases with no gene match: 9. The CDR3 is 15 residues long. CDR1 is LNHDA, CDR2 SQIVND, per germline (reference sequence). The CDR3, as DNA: TGTGCCAGTAACGGTGAGACAGGGCTCAATCAGCCCCAGCATTTT. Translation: CASNGETGLNQPQHF.

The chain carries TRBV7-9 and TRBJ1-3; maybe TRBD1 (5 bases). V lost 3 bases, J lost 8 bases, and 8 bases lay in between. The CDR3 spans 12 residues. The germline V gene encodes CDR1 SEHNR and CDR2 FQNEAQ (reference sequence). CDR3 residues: CASSFSGDTIYF. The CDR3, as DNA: TGTGCCAGCAGCTTTTCGGGGGACACCATATATTTT. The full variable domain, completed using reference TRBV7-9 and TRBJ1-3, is DTGVSQNPRHKITKRGQNVTFRCDPISEHNRLYWYRQTLGQGPEFLTYFQNEAQLEKSRLLSDRFSAERPKGSFSTLEIQRTEQGDSAMYLCASSFSGDTIYFGEGSWLTVV.

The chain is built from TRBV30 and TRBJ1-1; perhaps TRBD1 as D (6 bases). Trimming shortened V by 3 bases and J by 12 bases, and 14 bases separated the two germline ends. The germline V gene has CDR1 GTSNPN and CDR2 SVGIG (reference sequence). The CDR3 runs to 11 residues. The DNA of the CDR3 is TGTGCCTGGAGCGCAAACAGGGTGACTTTCTTT. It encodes CAWSANRVTFF.

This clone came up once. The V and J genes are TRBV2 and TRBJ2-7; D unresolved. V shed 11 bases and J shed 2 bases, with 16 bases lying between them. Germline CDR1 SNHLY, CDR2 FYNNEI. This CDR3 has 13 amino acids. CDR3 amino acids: CASDIPTPYEQYV. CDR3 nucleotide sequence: TGTGCCTCAGACATCCCGACGCCCTACGAGCAGTACGTC.

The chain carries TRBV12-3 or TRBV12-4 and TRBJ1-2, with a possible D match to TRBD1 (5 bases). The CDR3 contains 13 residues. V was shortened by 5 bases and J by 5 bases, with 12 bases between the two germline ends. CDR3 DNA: TGTGCCAGCAGTGCTGGGGCGAGGTATGGCTACACCTTC. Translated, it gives CASSAGARYGYTF.

The CDR3: CAGDRGLGYTF. The CDR3 nucleotides are TGTGCCGGAGACAGGGGGCTCGGCTACACCTTC. The rearrangement links TRBV7-9 to TRBJ1-2, with TRBD1 identical over 10 bases. V trimming: 11 bases; J trimming: 8 bases; junction bases outside the gene matches: 5. The germline V gene encodes CDR1 SEHNR and CDR2 FQNEAQ (reference sequence). The CDR3 totals 11 residues.

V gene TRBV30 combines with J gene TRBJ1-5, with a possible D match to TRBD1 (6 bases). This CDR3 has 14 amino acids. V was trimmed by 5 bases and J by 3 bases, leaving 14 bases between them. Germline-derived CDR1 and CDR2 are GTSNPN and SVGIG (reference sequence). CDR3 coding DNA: TGTGCCTGGTCCCGGGGGGGCTTCAATCAGCCCCAGCATTTT. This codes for CAWSRGGFNQPQHF.

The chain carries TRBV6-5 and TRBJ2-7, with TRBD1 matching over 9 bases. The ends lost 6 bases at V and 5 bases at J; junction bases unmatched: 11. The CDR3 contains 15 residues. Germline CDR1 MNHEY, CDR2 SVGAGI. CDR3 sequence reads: CASSLSWDRVDEQYV. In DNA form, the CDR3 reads TGTGCCAGCAGCCTGAGTTGGGACAGGGTCGACGAGCAGTACGTC.

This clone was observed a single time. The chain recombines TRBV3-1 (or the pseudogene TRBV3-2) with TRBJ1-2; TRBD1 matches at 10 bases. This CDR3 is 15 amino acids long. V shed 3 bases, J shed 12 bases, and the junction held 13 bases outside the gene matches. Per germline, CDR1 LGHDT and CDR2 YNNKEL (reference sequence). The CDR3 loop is CASSQRTGGNSVNTF. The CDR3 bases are TGTGCCAGCAGCCAGAGGACAGGGGGAAACTCGGTAAACACCTTC.

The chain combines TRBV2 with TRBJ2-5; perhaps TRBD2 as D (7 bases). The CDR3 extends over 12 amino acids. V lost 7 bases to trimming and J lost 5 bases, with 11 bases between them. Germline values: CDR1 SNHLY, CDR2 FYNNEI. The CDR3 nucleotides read TGTGCCAGCACAGGGGAGGGGGAGACCCAGTACTTC. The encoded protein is CASTGEGETQYF. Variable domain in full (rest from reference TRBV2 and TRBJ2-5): EPEVTQTPSHQVTQMGQEVILRCVPISNHLYFYWYRQILGQKVEFLVSFYNNEISEKSEIFDDQFSVERPDGSNFTLKIRSTKLEDSAMYFCASTGEGETQYFGPGTRLLVL.

Written as DNA, the CDR3 is TGCGCCAGCAGCTCTGATCCAGGGAACTCACCCCTCCACTTT. This gives the protein CASSSDPGNSPLHF. The chain recombines TRBV5-1 with TRBJ1-6; D may be TRBD1 (5 bases). The CDR3 has 14 amino acids. The V and J ends lost 3 bases and 10 bases respectively, with 14 bases between them. CDR1 is SGHRS and CDR2 is YFSETQ in the germline V gene.

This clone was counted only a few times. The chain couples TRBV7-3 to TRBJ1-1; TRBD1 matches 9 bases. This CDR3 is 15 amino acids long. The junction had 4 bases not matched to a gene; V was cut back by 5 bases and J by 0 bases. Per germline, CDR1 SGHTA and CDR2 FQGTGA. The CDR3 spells CASSPGTGLNTEAFF. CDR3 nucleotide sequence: TGTGCCAGCAGCCCGGGGACAGGGCTGAACACTGAAGCTTTCTTT.

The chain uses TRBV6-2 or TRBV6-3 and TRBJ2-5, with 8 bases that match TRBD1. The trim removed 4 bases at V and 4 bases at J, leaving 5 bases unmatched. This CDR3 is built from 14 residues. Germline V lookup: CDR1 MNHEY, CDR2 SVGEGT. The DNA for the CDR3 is TGTGCCAGCAGTTCAGGGGGCGCGGGAGAGACCCAGTACTTC. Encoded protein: CASSSGGAGETQYF.

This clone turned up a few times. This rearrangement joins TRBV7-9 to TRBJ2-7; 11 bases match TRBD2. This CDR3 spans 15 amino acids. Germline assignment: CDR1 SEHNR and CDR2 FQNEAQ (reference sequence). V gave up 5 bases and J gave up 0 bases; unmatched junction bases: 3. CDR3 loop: CASSPSGGTSYEQYF. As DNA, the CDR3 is TGTGCCAGCAGCCCTAGCGGGGGGACCTCCTACGAGCAGTACTTC.

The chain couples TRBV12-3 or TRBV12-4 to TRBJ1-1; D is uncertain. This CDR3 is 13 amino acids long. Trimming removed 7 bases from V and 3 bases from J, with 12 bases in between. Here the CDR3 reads CASTRQAHTEAFF. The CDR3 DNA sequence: TGTGCCAGCACCCGTCAGGCCCACACTGAAGCTTTCTTT.

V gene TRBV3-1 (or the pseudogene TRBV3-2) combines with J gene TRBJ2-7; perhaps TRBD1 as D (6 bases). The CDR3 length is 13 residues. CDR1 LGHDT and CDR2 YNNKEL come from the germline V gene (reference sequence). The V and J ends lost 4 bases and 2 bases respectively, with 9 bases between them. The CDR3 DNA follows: TGTGCCAGCAGCCGAACAGGGACCTACGAGCAGTACGTC. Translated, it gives CASSRTGTYEQYV.

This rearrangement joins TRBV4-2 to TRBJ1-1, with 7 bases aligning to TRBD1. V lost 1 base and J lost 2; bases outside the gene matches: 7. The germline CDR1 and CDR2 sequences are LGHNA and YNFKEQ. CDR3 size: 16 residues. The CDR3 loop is CASSQGQGGPNTEAFF. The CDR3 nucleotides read TGTGCCAGCAGCCAAGGCCAGGGGGGCCCTAACACTGAAGCTTTCTTT.

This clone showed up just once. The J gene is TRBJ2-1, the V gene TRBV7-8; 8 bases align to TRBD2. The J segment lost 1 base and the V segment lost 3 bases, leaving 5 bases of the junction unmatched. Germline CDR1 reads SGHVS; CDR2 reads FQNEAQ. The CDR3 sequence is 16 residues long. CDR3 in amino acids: CASSFKRGSSYNEQFF. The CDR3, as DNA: TGTGCCAGCAGCTTCAAGCGGGGGAGTTCCTACAATGAGCAGTTCTTC.

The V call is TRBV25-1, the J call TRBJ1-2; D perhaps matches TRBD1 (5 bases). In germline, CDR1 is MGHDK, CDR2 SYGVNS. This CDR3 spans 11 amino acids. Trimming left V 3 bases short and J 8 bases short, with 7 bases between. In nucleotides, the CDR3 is TGTGCCAGCAGTGATGGGGGGGGCTACACCTTC. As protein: CASSDGGGYTF.